This entry lists 18 T cell receptor beta chains sequenced from one sample in a study of T cell responses to AZD1222 COVID-19 vaccine. Profiling relied on immunoSEQ multiplex PCR, and the TCRdb table lists in-frame clones only, not all of them. The sample holds roughly 100,000 clones, around 94% seen once. The sequencing here drew on peripheral blood, taken on day 0 of AZD1222 vaccination. Receptor source: an adult in good health.

The rearrangement links TRBV7-9 to TRBJ1-1, with D unresolved. CDR3 length: 14 residues. The V and J ends lost 0 bases and 1 base respectively, with 6 bases between them. The V gene's germline CDR1 is SEHNR and CDR2 FQNEAQ (reference sequence). The CDR3 spells CASSLAMKNTEAFF. The CDR3 region has the DNA TGTGCCAGCAGCTTAGCCATGAAGAACACTGAAGCTTTCTTT.

The chain carries TRBV28 and TRBJ2-1; 7 positions agree with TRBD2. CDR3 length: 15 residues. The J segment lost 6 bases and the V segment lost 2 bases, leaving 7 bases of the junction unmatched. CDR1 and CDR2 (germline): MDHEN, SYDVKM. The CDR3: CASSLGGLYRNEQFF. CDR3 DNA sequence: TGTGCCAGCAGTTTAGGGGGACTATATCGCAATGAGCAGTTCTTC.

The chain carries TRBV28 and TRBJ1-2; no clear D. This CDR3 comprises 15 residues. CDR1 and CDR2 (germline): MDHEN, SYDVKM. V lost 1 base, J lost 4 bases, and 13 bases lay in between. In nucleotides, the CDR3 is TGTGCCAGCAGTTTATCAGCTCTAGGGATCTATGGCTACACCTTC. Amino acid sequence: CASSLSALGIYGYTF.

This rearrangement joins TRBV19 to TRBJ1-1; D is unclear. Germline V gives CDR1 LNHDA, CDR2 SQIVND (reference sequence). The CDR3 covers 14 residues. The ends were cut back, 7 bases at V and 1 base at J, with 13 bases in the middle. This CDR3 is CASTRAGSNTEAFF. Written as DNA, the CDR3 is TGTGCCAGTACCCGGGCGGGGTCGAACACTGAAGCTTTCTTT.

The chain employs TRBV13 and TRBJ1-5, with D possibly matching TRBD1 (5 bases). The V end was cut by 5 bases, the J end by 4 bases, with 15 bases between. Germline CDR1 is PRHDT and CDR2 is FYEKMQ (reference sequence). The CDR3 runs to 15 residues. CDR3 region: CASSPGAGLNQPQHF. DNA of the CDR3: TGTGCCAGCAGCCCTGGGGCGGGTCTTAATCAGCCCCAGCATTTT.

The chain couples TRBV11-2 to TRBJ2-5; tentative D call: TRBD1 (5 bases). Germline V gene data show CDR1 as SGHAT and CDR2 as FQNNGV. The CDR3 contains 14 residues. V gave up 5 bases and J gave up 7 bases, with 17 bases separating them. The chain's CDR3 is CASSQGSGSRTQYF. The CDR3, as DNA: TGTGCCAGCAGCCAGGGCTCGGGTAGCAGGACCCAGTACTTC. Full variable domain (missing parts from reference TRBV11-2 and TRBJ2-5): EAGVAQSPRYKIIEKRQSVAFWCNPISGHATLYWYQQILGQGPKLLIQFQNNGVVDDSQLPKDRFSAERLKGVDSTLKIQPAKLEDSAVYLCASSQGSGSRTQYFGPGTRLLVL.

The rearrangement links TRBV11-3 to TRBJ2-1; 9 bases line up with TRBD1. Germline CDR1 reads SGHNT; CDR2 reads YENEEA. This CDR3 comprises 13 residues. J was trimmed by 8 bases and V by 5 bases; bases with no gene match: 4. The CDR3 sequence: CASSPRTGDEQFF. In DNA form, the CDR3 reads TGTGCCAGCAGCCCCAGGACAGGGGATGAGCAGTTCTTC.

The V and J genes are TRBV14 and TRBJ2-2; D unclear. V lost 5 bases to trimming and J lost 1 base, with 11 bases between them. Germline CDR1 is SGHDN and CDR2 is FVKESK. This CDR3 is built from 15 residues. The CDR3 nucleotides read TGTGCCAGCAGCACCCGTCCGATGAACACCGGGGAGCTGTTTTTT. Translating it yields CASSTRPMNTGELFF.

The chain links TRBV19 to TRBJ1-1, with no clear D. CDR3 length: 13 residues. In germline, CDR1 is LNHDA, CDR2 SQIVND (reference sequence). Trimming took 3 bases from V and 7 from J, leaving 12 bases between them. This chain's CDR3 is CASSIRHEHEAFF. In DNA form, the CDR3 reads TGTGCCAGTAGTATCAGACACGAGCATGAAGCTTTCTTT.

The V call is TRBV20-1, the J call TRBJ1-1; D remains unclear. The ends were cut back, 4 bases at V and 3 bases at J, with 0 bases in the middle. CDR3 length: 9 amino acids. Germline lookup yields CDR1 DFQATT and CDR2 SNEGSKA (reference sequence). Written as DNA, the CDR3 is TGCAGTGCTAACACTGAAGCTTTCTTT. Amino acid sequence: CSANTEAFF.

The rearrangement uses TRBV9 and TRBJ2-2, with 15 bases fitting TRBD2. Trimming removed 3 bases from V and 7 bases from J; junction bases left unmatched: 4. Germline V lookup: CDR1 SGDLS, CDR2 YYNGEE. This CDR3 has 16 residues. CDR3 in DNA: TGTGCCAGCAGCGCTGGGACTAGCGGGAGGATCGGGGAGCTGTTTTTT. Translating it yields CASSAGTSGRIGELFF.

This chain connects TRBV2 to TRBJ2-3; D not resolved. This CDR3 is built from 15 residues. Germline CDR1 reads SNHLY; CDR2 reads FYNNEI. Trimming pared 6 bases from V and 3 bases from J, leaving 16 bases between. The CDR3 nucleotides read TGTGCCAGCAGCCGAGGACGGGTCGGAACAGATACGCAGTATTTT. This sequence encodes CASSRGRVGTDTQYF.

The J gene is TRBJ2-1, the V gene TRBV18; 9 nucleotides align to TRBD2. Germline CDR1 reads KGHSH; CDR2 reads LQKENI. This CDR3 is 16 amino acids long. V dropped 3 bases and J dropped 5; count of bases not matched to a gene: 8. CDR3 bases: TGTGCCAGCTCACCGAACAGACTAGCGGCTAACAATGAGCAGTTCTTC. Translating gives CASSPNRLAANNEQFF.

The chain recombines TRBV3-1 (or the pseudogene TRBV3-2) with TRBJ2-3, with 9 positions matching TRBD2. Trimming took 0 bases from V and 2 from J; bases not matched to a gene: 9. The CDR3 runs to 18 residues. Germline CDR1 and CDR2: LGHDT and YNNKEL (reference sequence). CDR3 sequence reads: CASSQDRGSGGITDTQYF. The CDR3 bases are TGTGCCAGCAGCCAAGATCGCGGTAGCGGGGGAATCACAGATACGCAGTATTTT.

The chain employs TRBV28 and TRBJ2-2, with 8 nucleotides matching TRBD1. The germline V gene encodes CDR1 MDHEN and CDR2 SYDVKM. Losses at the gene ends were 10 bases for V and 5 bases for J; bases not matched to a gene: 6. The CDR3 is made up of 13 amino acids. CDR3 nucleotide sequence: TGTGCCATTGCAGGGGGCCTTACCGGGGAGCTGTTTTTT. It is translated as CAIAGGLTGELFF.

Turning to this clone: Distinct nucleotide sequences in the sample also encode this CDR3. The CDR3 DNA reads TGTGCCAGCAGTTTGGAAGGGAACTATGGCTACACCTTC. Amino acids: CASSLEGNYGYTF. The chain joins TRBV27 to TRBJ1-2; D unresolved. This CDR3 spans 13 amino acids. V lost 3 bases to trimming and J lost 2 bases, with 7 bases between them. The V gene's germline CDR1 is MNHEY and CDR2 SMNVEV (reference sequence).

The chain recombines TRBV5-1 with TRBJ2-4, with 10 bases aligning to TRBD2. V trimming: 0 bases; J trimming: 2 bases; junction bases outside the gene matches: 11. In germline, CDR1 is SGHRS, CDR2 YFSETQ. The CDR3 totals 19 residues. CDR3 nucleotide sequence: TGCGCCAGCAGCTTGGCAGGCGGCAGCGGGAGGGGCTCCAAAAACATTCAGTACTTC. Residues: CASSLAGGSGRGSKNIQYF.

The genes are TRBV28 and TRBJ2-7; a possible D gene is TRBD2 (6 bases). This CDR3 is built from 15 residues. Germline lookup yields CDR1 MDHEN and CDR2 SYDVKM. With 6 bases removed from V and 0 bases from J, the gap between germline ends came to 15 bases. The DNA of the CDR3 is TGTGCCAGCAGCCCCGTCGGGGGATACTCCTACGAGCAGTACTTC. This gives the protein CASSPVGGYSYEQYF.